A single sample is the source of the 32 T cell receptor beta chains below, sequenced in a study of T cell responses to AZD1222 COVID-19 vaccine. Method: immunoSEQ multiplex PCR; TCRdb's copy keeps in-frame clones and lacks some. The table shows approximately 130,000 clones, with roughly 86% occurring only once. The sequenced sample was peripheral blood, obtained 28 days after the second AZD1222 dose. These receptor sequences come from an adult who received the AZD1222 COVID-19 vaccine.

This clone was seen only once. The chain links TRBV10-3 to TRBJ2-7, with 12 nucleotides matching TRBD2. This CDR3 comprises 16 residues. J was trimmed by 5 bases and V by 6 bases; bases with no gene match: 11. The germline V gene encodes CDR1 ENHRY and CDR2 SYGVKD. The CDR3 DNA reads as TGTGCCATCAGCGGGACCCTAGCGGGAGGGCCTAACGAGCAGTACTTC. Residues: CAISGTLAGGPNEQYF.

The chain uses TRBV16 and TRBJ2-5; tentatively, D is TRBD1 (5 bases). This CDR3 spans 13 amino acids. Germline CDR1 and CDR2: KGHSY and FQNENV. The V end lost 5 bases, the J end lost 2 bases, and 9 bases lay between the germline ends. CDR3 coding DNA: TGTGCCAGCAGCTCCGGACATCAAGAGACCCAGTACTTC. Translation: CASSSGHQETQYF. The full variable domain, completed using reference TRBV16 and TRBJ2-5, is GEEVAQTPKHLVRGEGQKAKLYCAPIKGHSYVFWYQQVLKNEFKFLISFQNENVFDETGMPKERFSAKCLPNSPCSLEIQATKLEDSAVYFCASSSGHQETQYFGPGTRLLVL.

As regards this clone: Additional DNA sequences in this sample encode the identical CDR3. The rearrangement joins TRBV28 to TRBJ1-5, with 8 positions matching TRBD1. Germline CDR1 is MDHEN and CDR2 is SYDVKM. The V and J ends lost 2 bases and 5 bases, in that order; junction bases with no gene match: 2. The CDR3 runs to 14 residues. In DNA form, the CDR3 reads TGTGCCAGCAGTTTAGGACAGGGTCATCAGCCCCAGCATTTT. Translation gives CASSLGQGHQPQHF.

V and J are TRBV30 and TRBJ2-5; D may correspond to TRBD1 or TRBD2 (5 bases each). Trimming removed 8 bases at V and 5 bases at J, with 18 bases between. Germline V CDR1 and CDR2: GTSNPN, SVGIG (reference sequence). The CDR3 consists of 13 residues. DNA for the CDR3: TGTGCCAGATCCGACGGGGCATTTGAGACCCAGTACTTC. This gives the protein CARSDGAFETQYF.

This sequence joins TRBV5-1 and TRBJ1-5; D gene unclear. CDR1 is SGHRS and CDR2 is YFSETQ in the germline V gene. The CDR3 consists of 14 residues. Trimming shortened V by 0 bases and J by 1 base, and 5 bases separated the two germline ends. CDR3 DNA: TGCGCCAGCAGCTTGGACGGGAGCAATCAGCCCCAGCATTTT. Translated: CASSLDGSNQPQHF.

This chain links TRBV18 with TRBJ1-1, with TRBD1 identical over 7 bases. The CDR3 has 16 amino acids. V was pared by 3 bases and J by 0 bases, with 7 bases of the junction left unmatched. Germline V gene sequence: CDR1 KGHSH, CDR2 LQKENI. Here the CDR3 reads CASSPPRQGLNTEAFF. As DNA, the CDR3 is TGTGCCAGCTCACCTCCCCGACAGGGCTTGAACACTGAAGCTTTCTTT.

The chain links TRBV14 to TRBJ1-1; 7 bases align to TRBD1. The CDR3 has 13 amino acids. The V and J ends lost 4 bases and 3 bases, in that order; junction bases with no gene match: 2. Germline values: CDR1 SGHDN, CDR2 FVKESK. CDR3 nucleotide sequence: TGTGCCAGCAGCCTGACAGGGTACACTGAAGCTTTCTTT. This codes for CASSLTGYTEAFF.

V usage is TRBV5-6 and J usage is TRBJ1-1; D uncertain. Trimming removed 0 bases at V and 1 base at J, with 4 bases between. CDR3 size: 13 residues. Germline loops: CDR1 SGHDT, CDR2 YYEEEE. The CDR3 bases are TGTGCCAGCAGCTTGGAGGGGAACACTGAAGCTTTCTTT. Translating gives CASSLEGNTEAFF.

This clone has just one count. The genes are TRBV2 and TRBJ2-7, with D maybe TRBD1 (6 bases). The CDR3 spans 12 residues. CDR1 and CDR2 (germline): SNHLY, FYNNEI. Trimming left V 7 bases short and J 2 bases short, with 9 bases between. The CDR3 protein is CASIQGPYEQYF. CDR3 bases: TGTGCCAGCATCCAGGGGCCCTACGAGCAGTACTTC. The full variable domain, completed using reference TRBV2 and TRBJ2-7, is EPEVTQTPSHQVTQMGQEVILRCVPISNHLYFYWYRQILGQKVEFLVSFYNNEISEKSEIFDDQFSVERPDGSNFTLKIRSTKLEDSAMYFCASIQGPYEQYFGPGTRLTVT.

J is TRBJ2-1 and V is TRBV7-9; D is perhaps TRBD2 (6 bases). This CDR3 spans 17 amino acids. Germline V gene lookup returns CDR1 SEHNR and CDR2 FQNEAQ (reference sequence). The V and J ends lost 4 bases and 1 base respectively, with 17 bases between them. The CDR3 here is CASSSSPGRGSYNEQFF. The CDR3, as DNA: TGTGCCAGCAGCTCTTCCCCCGGGCGGGGATCCTACAATGAGCAGTTCTTC.

This clone was counted once. The chain employs TRBV15 and TRBJ1-6; 8 bases line up with TRBD1. The CDR3 is 14 residues long. CDR1 is LNHNV and CDR2 is YYDKDF in the germline V gene (reference sequence). V dropped 4 bases and J dropped 10; count of bases not matched to a gene: 6. CDR3 sequence reads: CATSKQGDRSPLHF. The CDR3 nucleotides are TGTGCCACCAGCAAACAGGGGGACAGGTCACCCCTCCACTTT.

Only a few counts were recorded for this clone. The gene calls are TRBV4-2 and TRBJ1-3; D remains ambiguous. Looked up from germline, CDR1 is LGHNA and CDR2 is YNFKEQ. The CDR3 has 16 amino acids. V lost 1 base to trimming and J lost 0 bases, with 10 bases between them. CDR3 bases: TGTGCCAGCAGCCAAGCGGCCCGCTCCTCTGGAAACACCATATATTTT. It is translated as CASSQAARSSGNTIYF.

The chain carries TRBV12-3 or TRBV12-4 and TRBJ1-5; TRBD1 matches at 8 bases. CDR3 length equals 13 residues. J lost 7 bases, V lost 9 bases, and 8 bases had no gene match. CDR3 in DNA: TGTGCCAGTGGGACAGGAAGAGGGCAGCCCCAGCATTTT. It translates to CASGTGRGQPQHF.

The J gene is TRBJ1-4, the V gene TRBV6-5; a weak D match, TRBD1 (5 bases). The length of the CDR3 is 15 residues. Trimming took off 4 bases at V and 0 bases at J, with 9 bases between the two ends. Germline V gene data show CDR1 as MNHEY and CDR2 as SVGAGI. CDR3 DNA: TGTGCCAGCAGTTTCTCAGGGTCAACTAATGAAAAACTGTTTTTT. It codes for CASSFSGSTNEKLFF.

The chain has TRBV11-3 and TRBJ2-5, with D possibly being TRBD2 (6 bases). This CDR3 is built from 16 residues. V was trimmed by 2 bases and J by 2 bases, leaving 15 bases between them. Germline V gene sequence: CDR1 SGHNT, CDR2 YENEEA. The CDR3 reads CASSLREGSGQETQYF. DNA for the CDR3: TGTGCCAGCAGCTTAAGGGAAGGTAGCGGTCAAGAGACCCAGTACTTC.

As DNA, the CDR3 is TGTGCCAGCAGCTTGGCAGGGGATAACACAGATACGCAGTATTTT. Translation: CASSLAGDNTDTQYF. The chain combines TRBV11-2 with TRBJ2-3; possibly TRBD1 for D (6 bases). This CDR3 comprises 15 residues. V dropped 3 bases and J dropped 2 bases, with 12 bases sitting between them. CDR1 is SGHAT, CDR2 FQNNGV, per germline.

This clone was detected a few times. The chain joins TRBV15 to TRBJ1-2; 7 positions match TRBD1. V trimming: 4 bases; J trimming: 12 bases; junction bases outside the gene matches: 11. Germline CDR1 LNHNV, CDR2 YYDKDF (reference sequence). This CDR3 contains 13 residues. The CDR3: CATSTDRQGVHTF. CDR3 DNA sequence: TGTGCCACCAGCACCGACCGACAGGGAGTTCACACCTTC.

V gene TRBV2 combines with J gene TRBJ1-1; 7 bases fit TRBD1. Trimming took 6 bases from V and 3 from J; bases not matched to a gene: 7. CDR1 and CDR2 (germline): SNHLY, FYNNEI. This CDR3 comprises 14 residues. The CDR3 sequence is CASRSRGLDTEAFF. CDR3 nucleotide sequence: TGTGCCAGCAGATCAAGGGGGCTGGACACTGAAGCTTTCTTT.

The gene calls are TRBV5-4 and TRBJ2-7; TRBD2 might be the D (5 bases). The CDR3 loop spans 11 amino acids. Germline assignment: CDR1 SGHNT and CDR2 YYREEE (reference sequence). The CDR3 region has the DNA TGTGCTACGAGGGTTGAACACGAGCAGTACTTC. It is translated as CATRVEHEQYF.

J is TRBJ1-5 and V is TRBV2; 7 bases agree with TRBD1. Germline values: CDR1 SNHLY, CDR2 FYNNEI. The CDR3 totals 18 residues. After removal of 1 base from V and 6 bases from J, the junction contained 15 bases not matched to a gene. The CDR3 sequence is CASSEGTGEGVAIQPQHF. Written as DNA, the CDR3 is TGTGCCAGCAGTGAAGGGACAGGCGAAGGTGTTGCAATTCAGCCCCAGCATTTT.

The sample holds a few counts of this clone. The J gene is TRBJ2-2, the V gene TRBV3-1 (or the pseudogene TRBV3-2); 7 nucleotides align to TRBD2. The germline V gene has CDR1 LGHDT and CDR2 YNNKEL (reference sequence). The J segment lost 4 bases and the V segment lost 3 bases, leaving 5 bases of the junction unmatched. There are 15 residues in the CDR3. This CDR3 reads CASSHRLAVTGELFF. In DNA form, the CDR3 reads TGTGCCAGCAGCCATCGGCTAGCGGTCACCGGGGAGCTGTTTTTT.

The genes are TRBV25-1 and TRBJ2-2, with D perhaps matching TRBD1 (6 bases). From germline, CDR1 is MGHDK and CDR2 SYGVNS. The CDR3 consists of 16 residues. With 4 bases removed from V and 2 bases from J, the gap between germline ends came to 14 bases. Here the CDR3 DNA reads TGTGCCAGCAGTGGGACCGGACAGCCCAACACCGGGGAGCTGTTTTTT. Translating it yields CASSGTGQPNTGELFF.

This chain joins TRBV5-1 and TRBJ1-3; possible D gene TRBD1, 5 bases. Germline CDR1 reads SGHRS; CDR2 reads YFSETQ. Trimming removed 0 bases from V and 2 bases from J, with 9 bases in between. The CDR3 covers 15 residues. CDR3 loop: CASSLEPGAGNTIYF. CDR3 in DNA: TGCGCCAGCAGCTTGGAACCGGGGGCTGGAAACACCATATATTTT.

The chain employs TRBV5-1 and TRBJ2-1; unclear D gene. Trimming stripped 4 bases from V and 5 bases from J, with 10 bases between. There are 13 residues in the CDR3. Per the germline V gene, CDR1 is SGHRS and CDR2 is YFSETQ. In nucleotides, the CDR3 is TGCGCCAGCAGCGAGTACATCCACAATGAGCAGTTCTTC. Its protein is CASSEYIHNEQFF.

The V call is TRBV30, the J call TRBJ2-3; D ambiguous. The CDR3 is 13 residues long. V was cut by 0 bases and J by 0 bases, with 4 bases left in between. Per the germline V gene, CDR1 is GTSNPN and CDR2 is SVGIG (reference sequence). The CDR3, as DNA: TGTGCCTGGAGTGTCAGGAGCACAGATACGCAGTATTTT. Amino acids: CAWSVRSTDTQYF.

The chain joins TRBV2 to TRBJ1-6; tentatively, D is TRBD1 (5 bases). V was shortened by 2 bases and J by 8 bases, with 13 bases between the two germline ends. The germline CDR1 and CDR2 sequences are SNHLY and FYNNEI. CDR3 length: 15 residues. This chain's CDR3 is CASSERVRAYSPLHF. CDR3 nucleotide sequence: TGTGCCAGCAGTGAACGGGTCAGGGCTTATTCACCCCTCCACTTT.

The chain carries TRBV6-5 and TRBJ2-1; TRBD2 agrees at 13 bases. The germline V gene has CDR1 MNHEY and CDR2 SVGAGI. J was trimmed by 3 bases and V by 6 bases; bases with no gene match: 2. The CDR3 length is 15 residues. The CDR3 protein is CASSGLAGDYNEQFF. The CDR3 DNA is TGTGCCAGCAGCGGACTAGCGGGGGACTACAATGAGCAGTTCTTC.

The chain carries TRBV6-2 or TRBV6-3 and TRBJ1-4; D gene unclear. With 2 bases removed from V and 5 bases from J, the gap between germline ends came to 9 bases. The CDR3 is 14 residues long. Germline assignment: CDR1 MNHEY and CDR2 SVGEGT. As DNA, the CDR3 is TGTGCCAGCAGTTACCCAGGCCAGAATGAAAAACTGTTTTTT. This translates into CASSYPGQNEKLFF.

This clone has only a few counts. The chain has TRBV5-1 and TRBJ1-1, with D possibly TRBD1 on 6 matching bases. The V gene's germline CDR1 is SGHRS and CDR2 YFSETQ. The CDR3 has 14 residues. The germline V and J ends were trimmed by 4 bases and 8 bases, with 18 bases remaining between them. CDR3 DNA sequence: TGCGCCAGCAGCATGAGGTCGGACAGATCAGAAGCTTTCTTT. Protein: CASSMRSDRSEAFF.

The chain recombines TRBV5-1 with TRBJ1-2, with D hard to call. V shed 2 bases and J shed 0 bases, with 11 bases lying between them. Germline CDR1 is SGHRS and CDR2 is YFSETQ. This CDR3 region has 15 residues. The CDR3 loop is CASSFTPEANYGYTF. The CDR3 DNA sequence: TGCGCCAGCAGCTTTACACCCGAGGCTAACTATGGCTACACCTTC. Full variable domain (missing parts from reference TRBV5-1 and TRBJ1-2): KAGVTQTPRYLIKTRGQQVTLSCSPISGHRSVSWYQQTPGQGLQFLFEYFSETQRNKGNFPGRFSGRQFSNSRSEMNVSTLELGDSALYLCASSFTPEANYGYTFGSGTRLTVV.

This rearrangement joins TRBV19 to TRBJ2-7, with D perhaps matching TRBD1 or TRBD2 (6 bases each). V lost 5 bases and J 3 bases, leaving 20 bases between the germline ends. This CDR3 has 16 residues. Germline-derived CDR1 and CDR2 are LNHDA and SQIVND (reference sequence). CDR3 sequence reads: CASSGGERRGVYEQYF. The DNA for the CDR3 is TGTGCCAGTAGTGGTGGGGAACGTAGGGGGGTCTACGAGCAGTACTTC.

The chain carries TRBV9 and TRBJ1-1; 8 nucleotides line up with TRBD1. Germline V gives CDR1 SGDLS, CDR2 YYNGEE. This CDR3 has 16 residues. The V and J ends lost 4 bases and 1 base, in that order; junction bases with no gene match: 9. DNA of the CDR3: TGTGCCAGCAGCCCCCGACAGGGGTCCGAGAACACTGAAGCTTTCTTT. Amino acids: CASSPRQGSENTEAFF.